This T cell receptor beta chain was captured in a study of T cell changes during pregnancy in multiple sclerosis. Clones were sequenced by immunoSEQ multiplex PCR, and TCRdb holds only the in-frame ones, with some missing. The repertoire consists of under 45,000 clones, with 80% to 90% occurring once and the leading ten covering more than 0.55%. V was clipped by 2 bases and J by 0 bases, with 6 bases between them. The CDR3 consists of 14 residues. Germline lookup yields CDR1 SGHDT and CDR2 YYEEEE. Sequences were derived from CD4+ T cells from peripheral blood mononuclear cells, sampled in the first trimester of pregnancy. The sequence came from a female donor with multiple sclerosis, enrolled in a pregnancy study. The V gene is TRBV5-6, the J gene TRBJ1-3; D uncertain. This CDR3 reads CASSLYGSGNTIYF. In DNA, the CDR3 is TGTGCCAGCAGCTTATACGGCTCTGGAAACACCATATATTTT.